This paragraph reports one T cell receptor (beta chain). The cohort comprised adults aged 18 to 89 years residing in about two dozen US areas. Participant-reported clinical history was the basis for cohort assignment. Between the trimmed V and J ends, which lost 2 bases and 3 bases, there was a span of 11 bases. This CDR3 region has 14 residues. Germline values: CDR1 ENHRY, CDR2 SYGVKD. This entry is derived from a study of blood T cell repertoires in COVID-19. Across the whole study: PBMCs, B-cell-depleted T cells, or T cells provided the cDNA or gDNA that made up the material.

Clones were read by immunoSEQ multiplex PCR, and TCRdb kept only the in-frame ones, dropping some. The table shows nearly 250,000 clones, with 86% occurring only once. The clonotype was recovered from a woman aged 45 to 65 who had recovered from COVID-19. This chain links TRBV10-3 with TRBJ2-7, with D unresolved. Sequencing was carried out using PBMCs or T cells enriched from blood (not recorded which). As DNA, the CDR3 is TGTGCCATCAGTGAGAATCTCCAGGACTACGAGCAGTACTTC. It is translated as CAISENLQDYEQYF.